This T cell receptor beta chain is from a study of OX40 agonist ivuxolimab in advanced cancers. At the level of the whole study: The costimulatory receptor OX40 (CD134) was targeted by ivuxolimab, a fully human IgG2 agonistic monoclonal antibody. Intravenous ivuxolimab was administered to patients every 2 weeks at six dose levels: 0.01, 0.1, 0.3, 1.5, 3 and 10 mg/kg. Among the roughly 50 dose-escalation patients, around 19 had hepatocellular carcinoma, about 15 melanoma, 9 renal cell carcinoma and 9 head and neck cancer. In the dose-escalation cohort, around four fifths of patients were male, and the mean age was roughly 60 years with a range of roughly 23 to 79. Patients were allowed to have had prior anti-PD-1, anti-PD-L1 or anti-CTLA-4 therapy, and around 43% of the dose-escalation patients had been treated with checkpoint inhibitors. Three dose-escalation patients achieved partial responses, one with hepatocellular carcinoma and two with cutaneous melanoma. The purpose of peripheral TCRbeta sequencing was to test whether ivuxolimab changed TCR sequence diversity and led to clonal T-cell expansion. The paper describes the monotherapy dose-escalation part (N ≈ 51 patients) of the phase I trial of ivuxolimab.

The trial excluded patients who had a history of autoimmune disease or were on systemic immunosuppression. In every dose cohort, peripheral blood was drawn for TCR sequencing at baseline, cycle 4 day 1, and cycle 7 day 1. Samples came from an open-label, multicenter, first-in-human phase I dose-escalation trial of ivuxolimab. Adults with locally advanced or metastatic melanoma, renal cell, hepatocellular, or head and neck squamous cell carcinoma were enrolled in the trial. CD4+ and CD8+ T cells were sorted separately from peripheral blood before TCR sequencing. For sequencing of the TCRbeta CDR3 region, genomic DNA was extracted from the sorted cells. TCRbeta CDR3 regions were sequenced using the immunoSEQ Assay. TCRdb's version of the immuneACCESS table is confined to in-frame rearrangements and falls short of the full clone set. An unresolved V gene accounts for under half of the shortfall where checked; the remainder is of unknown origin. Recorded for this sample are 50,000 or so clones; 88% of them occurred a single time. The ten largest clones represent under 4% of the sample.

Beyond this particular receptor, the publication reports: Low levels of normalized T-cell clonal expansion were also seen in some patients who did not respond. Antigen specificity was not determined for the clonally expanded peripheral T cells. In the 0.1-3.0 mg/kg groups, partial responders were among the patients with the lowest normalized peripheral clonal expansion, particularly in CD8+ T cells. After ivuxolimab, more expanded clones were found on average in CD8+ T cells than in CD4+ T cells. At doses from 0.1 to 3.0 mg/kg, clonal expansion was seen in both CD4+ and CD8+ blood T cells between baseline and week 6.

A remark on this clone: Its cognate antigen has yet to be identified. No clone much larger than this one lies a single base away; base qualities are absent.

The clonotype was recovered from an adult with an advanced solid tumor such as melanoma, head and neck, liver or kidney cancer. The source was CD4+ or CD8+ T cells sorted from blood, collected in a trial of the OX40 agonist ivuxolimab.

The CDR3 protein is CASSSLGSGMGYQETQYF. DNA sequence: TGTGCCAGCAGCTCTTTGGGTAGCGGGATGGGATACCAAGAGACCCAGTACTTC. Recombination linked TRBV7-6 to TRBJ2-5; 8 middle bases align to TRBD2. The CDR3 numbers 18 residues from cysteine through phenylalanine. The entry retains the CDR3 DNA only, 54 bases that are in frame from base 1. For CDR1 and CDR2, the germline V gene lists SGHVS and FNYEAQ. Clipping removes 4 bases from V and 0 bases from J, with 13 as the unmatched junction base count.